The sequence of this TCR beta chain was determined in a study of blood T cell repertoires in COVID-19. At the level of the study: In each case, the material was cDNA or gDNA derived from T cells, B-cell-depleted T cells, or PBMCs.

Data came from immunoSEQ multiplex PCR; TCRdb stores just in-frame clones and leaves some out. The sample has a few hundred thousand clones, more than 80% seen once. V shed 5 bases, J shed 1 base, and the junction held 10 bases outside the gene matches. The germline V gene has CDR1 SGHAT and CDR2 FQNNGV. The CDR3 extends over 17 amino acids. The sequence came from a man between 18 and 29 years old who had recovered from COVID-19. What was sequenced was PBMCs or T cells enriched from blood (not recorded which). The chain links TRBV11-2 to TRBJ2-1, with 8 bases matching TRBD2. CDR3 sequence (DNA): TGTGCCAGCAGCCCCGGGGGAGCGGGGGCATCCTACAATGAGCAGTTCTTC. Encoded protein: CASSPGGAGASYNEQFF.